These 21 T cell receptor beta chains came from one sample sequenced in a study of cytotoxic CD8 clonotypes in ibrutinib-treated CLL. Clones were sequenced by immunoSEQ multiplex PCR, and TCRdb holds only the in-frame ones, with some missing. This table has hundreds of thousands of clones, roughly two thirds appearing once. Sequencing used PBMCs, obtained after 36 months of ibrutinib treatment. All receptors come from a human donor with chronic lymphocytic leukemia.

This clone was counted a few times. V and J are TRBV13 and TRBJ1-6; D may be TRBD1 (6 bases). Trimming left V 2 bases short and J 0 bases short, with 11 bases between. The V gene's germline CDR1 is PRHDT and CDR2 FYEKMQ (reference sequence). The CDR3 contains 17 residues. DNA of the CDR3: TGTGCCAGCAGCTTAACAACAGGGAGCTCCTATAATTCACCCCTCCACTTT. It codes for CASSLTTGSSYNSPLHF.

The genes are TRBV23-1 and TRBJ2-1; D is possibly TRBD1 or TRBD2 (5 bases each). TRBV23-1 is classed as an ORF, of uncertain function. The CDR3 runs to 16 residues. The ends were cut back, 4 bases at V and 7 bases at J, with 20 bases in the middle. CDR3 protein: CASSPPLRGKGNEQFF. The CDR3 region has the DNA TGCGCCAGCAGTCCCCCCCTGAGGGGAAAGGGGAATGAGCAGTTCTTC.

This clone occurred a few times. The rearrangement links TRBV7-3 to TRBJ2-7; no definite D call. The CDR3 contains 15 residues. Trimming took 2 bases from V and 2 from J, leaving 13 bases between them. Germline V gene sequence: CDR1 SGHTA, CDR2 FQGTGA. The CDR3 DNA is TGTGCCAGCAGCTTACGGGCCGACGGACCCTACGAGCAGTACTTC. It codes for CASSLRADGPYEQYF.

This chain uses TRBV29-1 with TRBJ1-2; 9 nucleotides agree with TRBD1. This CDR3 region has 14 residues. Germline CDR1 SQVTM, CDR2 ANQGSEA. V lost 7 bases and J lost 5; bases outside the gene matches: 11. The CDR3 coding sequence is TGCAGCGCCTTTAGGACAGGGGTAGGATATGGCTACACCTTC. Its protein product is CSAFRTGVGYGYTF.

The rearrangement links TRBV19 to TRBJ2-1; a possible D gene is TRBD2 (7 bases). V gave up 11 bases and J gave up 6 bases, with 23 bases separating them. This CDR3 spans 15 amino acids. CDR1 and CDR2 from the germline V gene are LNHDA and SQIVND (reference sequence). This CDR3 reads CASRLEGGSSNEQFF. DNA for the CDR3: TGTGCCTCTAGGTTAGAGGGGGGGAGCTCCAATGAGCAGTTCTTC.

The V and J genes are TRBV2 and TRBJ2-2, with D unclear. Trimming pared 0 bases from V and 8 bases from J, leaving 4 bases between. CDR1 is SNHLY, CDR2 FYNNEI, per germline. The CDR3 is made up of 12 amino acids. CDR3 coding DNA: TGTGCCAGCAGTGAAGCAGCTGGGGAGCTGTTTTTT. This encodes CASSEAAGELFF.

V gene TRBV28 combines with J gene TRBJ2-7, with D possibly being TRBD2 (6 bases). Trimming took 7 bases from V and 5 from J, leaving 21 bases between them. The length of the CDR3 is 15 residues. Germline loops: CDR1 MDHEN, CDR2 SYDVKM. As DNA, the CDR3 is TGTGCCAGCACCCCCTTGATGGCGGGATATCACGAGCAGTACTTC. Encoded protein: CASTPLMAGYHEQYF.

This clone was seen a handful of times. The chain joins TRBV2 to TRBJ2-2; 10 bases match TRBD1. The CDR3 runs to 15 residues. After removal of 7 bases from V and 7 bases from J, the junction contained 9 bases not matched to a gene. The germline V gene encodes CDR1 SNHLY and CDR2 FYNNEI. In DNA, the CDR3 is TGTGCCAGCAAGTCTGGGACAGGGGAGGTCGGGGAGCTGTTTTTT. The encoded protein is CASKSGTGEVGELFF.

The rearrangement uses TRBV10-1 and TRBJ2-7; weak D call: TRBD1 (6 bases). V was cut by 8 bases and J by 2 bases, with 25 bases left in between. Germline values: CDR1 WNHNN, CDR2 SYGVQD (reference sequence). The CDR3 consists of 17 residues. The CDR3 DNA reads TGCGCCAGCGGGTCGGACAGATTATCGACAAGGCCCTACGAGCAGTACTTC. This translates into CASGSDRLSTRPYEQYF.

The V and J genes are TRBV7-8 and TRBJ2-7, with unresolved D. CDR1 and CDR2 (germline): SGHVS, FQNEAQ. This CDR3 has 14 amino acids. Trimming stripped 5 bases from V and 3 bases from J, with 14 bases between. The CDR3 loop is CASSMRTSIYEQYF. For the CDR3, the DNA is TGTGCCAGCAGCATGAGGACCAGTATCTACGAGCAGTACTTC.

The chain recombines TRBV7-8 with TRBJ2-7; a weak D match, TRBD1 (5 bases). This CDR3 has 16 residues. With 3 bases removed from V and 1 base from J, the gap between germline ends came to 16 bases. CDR1 is SGHVS, CDR2 FQNEAQ, per germline. CDR3 nucleotides: TGTGCCAGCAGCTTTTTGTTTTCGCCAGGGTCCTACGAGCAGTACTTC. This gives the protein CASSFLFSPGSYEQYF.

This CDR3 reads CASSPREKLFF. The CDR3 DNA reads as TGTGCCAGCAGCCCGAGGGAAAAACTGTTTTTT. The chain has TRBV5-6 and TRBJ1-4; D not resolved. Germline V gene lookup returns CDR1 SGHDT and CDR2 YYEEEE. The CDR3 sequence is 11 residues long. Trimming cost V 4 bases and J 8 bases, with 6 bases left between them.

J is TRBJ2-3 and V is TRBV7-6, with 9 bases matching TRBD2. This CDR3 region has 15 residues. Looked up from germline, CDR1 is SGHVS and CDR2 is FNYEAQ. Germline trimming cut 5 bases from V and 2 bases from J; bases unmatched to any gene: 5. CDR3 nucleotide sequence: TGTGCCAGCAGCATCAGCGGGGGGTTCACAGATACGCAGTATTTT. This encodes CASSISGGFTDTQYF. Drawing the rest from reference TRBV7-6 and TRBJ2-3, the complete variable domain is GAGVSQSPRYKVTKRGQDVALRCDPISGHVSLYWYRQALGQGPEFLTYFNYEAQQDKSGLPNDRFSAERPEGSISTLTIQRTEQRDSAMYRCASSISGGFTDTQYFGPGTRLTVL.

This sequence joins TRBV15 and TRBJ1-1; D is undetermined. The V end lost 2 bases, the J end lost 1 base, and 5 bases lay between the germline ends. The V gene's germline CDR1 is LNHNV and CDR2 YYDKDF (reference sequence). The CDR3 is 13 amino acids. CDR3 nucleotides: TGTGCCACCAGCAGACGGGGGAACACTGAAGCTTTCTTT. Protein product: CATSRRGNTEAFF.

The chain has TRBV7-2 and TRBJ2-1; TRBD2 aligns across 11 bases. Germline CDR1 SGHTA, CDR2 FQGNSA. The CDR3 length is 17 residues. V was clipped by 4 bases and J by 5 bases; unmatched bases: 10. The CDR3 coding sequence is TGTGCCAGCAGCTCCGAACTAGCGGGAGCGATCGACAATGAGCAGTTCTTC. The encoded protein is CASSSELAGAIDNEQFF.

J is TRBJ2-7 and V is TRBV5-1; possible D gene TRBD2, 6 bases. This CDR3 spans 14 amino acids. The V end was cut by 4 bases, the J end by 0 bases, with 11 bases between. Germline lookup yields CDR1 SGHRS and CDR2 YFSETQ. The DNA of the CDR3 is TGCGCCAGCAGCCGGGGGACGGCCTCCTACGAGCAGTACTTC. This sequence encodes CASSRGTASYEQYF.

V is TRBV28 and J is TRBJ1-1; no definite D call. In germline, CDR1 is MDHEN, CDR2 SYDVKM. The CDR3 has 11 residues. Trimming pared 7 bases from V and 11 bases from J, leaving 14 bases between. CDR3 amino acids: CASTQFGGAFF. CDR3 bases: TGTGCCAGCACCCAGTTCGGAGGCGCTTTCTTT.

V usage is TRBV7-2 and J usage is TRBJ2-7; D gene ambiguous. This CDR3 is built from 16 residues. Germline-derived CDR1 and CDR2 are SGHTA and FQGNSA. V was clipped by 0 bases and J by 7 bases, with 19 bases between them. The CDR3 nucleotides are TGTGCCAGCAGCTTAGCCGGGCGACAACGATATCAGGAGCAGTACTTC. Encoded protein: CASSLAGRQRYQEQYF.

J is TRBJ2-3 and V is TRBV10-1; 10 nucleotides align to TRBD1. This CDR3 has 20 residues. Germline CDR1 reads WNHNN; CDR2 reads SYGVQD (reference sequence). Trimming removed 6 bases from V and 2 bases from J; junction bases left unmatched: 20. The CDR3 protein is CASRTSPGQGSIDDTDTQYF. CDR3 DNA sequence: TGCGCCAGCAGAACCAGCCCGGGACAGGGGAGTATTGACGACACAGATACGCAGTATTTT.

This clone occurred a few times. This chain joins TRBV4-1 and TRBJ2-7; D uncertain. The CDR3 is made up of 14 amino acids. V lost 0 bases, J lost 0 bases, and 6 bases lay in between. Germline V lookup: CDR1 MGHRA, CDR2 YSYEKL. The CDR3 reads CASSQEGFSYEQYF. The DNA for the CDR3 is TGCGCCAGCAGCCAAGAGGGCTTCTCCTACGAGCAGTACTTC.

The V and J genes are TRBV4-1 and TRBJ2-1; 11 bases match TRBD2. Germline-derived CDR1 and CDR2 are MGHRA and YSYEKL. V was clipped by 1 base and J by 6 bases; unmatched bases: 11. This CDR3 region has 18 residues. The CDR3: CASSQVPARLAGINEQFF. The CDR3 DNA reads as TGCGCCAGCAGCCAAGTCCCCGCCCGACTAGCGGGAATCAATGAGCAGTTCTTC.